Here is one T cell receptor (beta chain) with its context. Its specificity is not known. The source of the sample is a study of CD8+ T cells in alopecia areata. Study at large: Patients received oral tofacitinib, 5 to 10 mg twice daily, for moderate-to-severe alopecia areata. Once tofacitinib had been taken for 6 to 18 months, 6 months off drug followed.

Study-level findings and limits: It was lesional scalp, especially alopecia totalis/universalis, that showed higher clonality than normal scalp.

After isolation, RNA underwent reverse transcription to generate cDNA as the sequencing template. Libraries were prepared by immunoSEQ multiplex PCR; TCRdb keeps only in-frame clonotypes and omits some of them. The top ten hold about 15% of the sample, which has 140,000 to 150,000 clones, 80% to 90% seen once. Germline V gene lookup returns CDR1 SEHNR and CDR2 FQNEAQ (reference sequence). The CDR3 has 15 amino acids. The trim removed 2 bases at V and 3 bases at J, leaving 2 bases unmatched. Sampling of alopecia areata patients yielded lesional scalp punch biopsies as well as peripheral blood. The V call is TRBV7-9, the J call TRBJ2-2; 8 bases match TRBD1. Specimen: CD8+ T cells sorted from blood, collected at week 0. This TCR came from a human donor with alopecia areata. CDR3 bases: TGTGCCAGCAGCTTATTGACAGGGGACACCGGGGAGCTGTTTTTT. This gives the protein CASSLLTGDTGELFF.